This TCR beta chain was sequenced in a study of blood T cell repertoires in COVID-19. Study-wide background: Sources were T cells, B-cell-depleted T cells, or PBMCs; the material itself was cDNA or gDNA.

Germline lookup yields CDR1 SGHTA and CDR2 FQGTGA. Trimming shortened V by 2 bases and J by 5 bases, and 7 bases separated the two germline ends. This CDR3 is built from 13 residues. Clones were sequenced by immunoSEQ multiplex PCR, and TCRdb holds only the in-frame ones, with some missing. Of 200,000 to 250,000 clones listed, 70% to 90% are singletons. The sample taken for sequencing was peripheral blood. The J gene is TRBJ2-1, the V gene TRBV7-3; D gene unclear. The clonotype comes from a woman aged 40 to 50 who had recovered from COVID-19. The CDR3 loop reads CASSLSVDNEQFF. CDR3 DNA: TGTGCCAGCAGCTTATCGGTCGACAATGAGCAGTTCTTC. The complete variable domain, with remaining parts taken from reference TRBV7-3 and TRBJ2-1, reads GAGVSQTPSNKVTEKGKYVELRCDPISGHTALYWYRQSLGQGPEFLIYFQGTGAADDSGLPNDRFFAVRPEGSVSTLKIQRTERGDSAVYLCASSLSVDNEQFFGPGTRLTVL.